Listed below are T cell receptor beta chains from one sample, sequenced in a study of response to subunit inactivated influenza vaccine. MiXCR was run by TCRdb on the RT-PCR reads, yielding one entry per CDR3 protein. The repertoire holds around 710,000 distinct CDR3 sequences, with 11% to 15% as singletons. The material was PBMCs from blood, obtained roughly 2 weeks before vaccination. Source of these receptors: a man aged 50 to 59 who received an inactivated influenza vaccine. CDR3s include the opening cysteine and the closing phenylalanine or tryptophan. The order of the fields is J gene, V gene, D gene, clone size, CDR3 DNA, CDR3 protein. D genes are given only for firm matches. Size is omitted from some rows. Given values are once, few, many or a class for expanded clones.

TRBJ1-2	TRBV27	TRBD1	few	TGTGCCAGCAGTCCCCTCGACAGGGCAAGTTCCCCTAGCGGCTACACCTTC	CASSPLDRASSPSGYTF
TRBJ2-2	TRBV10-3	TRBD2	few	TGTGCCATCGCGGGAGAGTATAGCACCGGGGAGCTGTTTTTT	CAIAGEYSTGELFF
TRBJ2-1	TRBV6-2/TRBV6-3	-	-	TGTGCCAGCGGCAAATCTTACAATGAGCAGTTCTTC	CASGKSYNEQFF
TRBJ2-5	TRBV11-2	-	-	TGTGCCAGCAGCCGGGACGCAGGAACCCAGTACTTC	CASSRDAGTQYF
TRBJ2-2	TRBV6-5	TRBD1	-	TGTGCCAGCAGTTCCCGACAGGGTTGGGGCGGGGAGCTGTTTTTT	CASSSRQGWGGELFF
TRBJ2-3	TRBV12-3/TRBV12-4	-	-	TGTGCCAGCAGTTTCGATTGGGGAAGCACAGATACGCAGTATTTT	CASSFDWGSTDTQYF
TRBJ2-7	TRBV20-1	TRBD1	-	TGCAGTGCTGCTGGACAGGAATCCGAGCAGTACTTC	CSAAGQESEQYF
TRBJ2-3	TRBV6-2/TRBV6-3	-	few	TGTGCCAGCAGTTACTCGAGACATCCCACAGATACGCAGTATTTT	CASSYSRHPTDTQYF
TRBJ2-7	TRBV20-1	-	few	TGCAGTGCTAGAGTCGAGGGATTCTCCTACGAGCAGTACTTC	CSARVEGFSYEQYF
TRBJ2-3	TRBV5-1	TRBD1	-	TGCGCCAGCAGCTTGGGACAGGGGGCTCCAGATACGCAGTATTTT	CASSLGQGAPDTQYF
TRBJ2-4	TRBV20-1	-	-	TGCAGTGCAACAGAAGCCAAAAACATTCAGTACTTC	CSATEAKNIQYF
TRBJ2-7	TRBV9	-	many	TGTGCCAGCGGACCTGGGTCCTACGAGCAGTACTTC	CASGPGSYEQYF
TRBJ2-7	TRBV4-1	-	-	TGCGCCAGCAGCCAGGTGACTAGTCGTGAGCAGTACTTC	CASSQVTSREQYF
TRBJ2-2	TRBV5-1	-	many	TGCGCCAGCAGCCTTGACTCCTCGACCGGGGAGCTGTTTTTT	CASSLDSSTGELFF
TRBJ2-1	TRBV7-2	TRBD1	-	TGTGCCAGCAGCTCGACCGGGACAGGTAATGAGCAGTTCTTC	CASSSTGTGNEQFF
TRBJ1-5	TRBV6-2/TRBV6-3	TRBD1	-	TGTGCCAGCAGAACGGGACAGGGAATTGGGGATCAGCCCCAGCAATTT	CASRTGQGIGDQPQQF
TRBJ2-2	TRBV19	-	few	TGTGCCAGTAGTATAGATCGGGTTACCGGGGAGCTGTTTTTT	CASSIDRVTGELFF
TRBJ1-2	TRBV20-1	-	-	TGCAGTGCTAACCGGGGTTGGACCTATGGCTACACCTTC	CSANRGWTYGYTF
TRBJ2-2	TRBV4-3	-	few	TGCGCCAGCAGCCAGCGCGTAGGGGGACGGATGAACACCGGGGAGCTGTTTTTT	CASSQRVGGRMNTGELFF
TRBJ2-7	TRBV5-5	TRBD2	-	TGTGCCAGCAGCTTGATAACAGCGGGGTTCGACGAGCAGTACTTC	CASSLITAGFDEQYF
TRBJ2-1	TRBV19	TRBD1	-	TGTGCCAGTTCGGAACTGGACAGGGTATACAATGAGCAGTTCTTC	CASSELDRVYNEQFF
TRBJ2-3	TRBV15	TRBD2	few	TGTGCCACCAGGGGGGTAGCGGGAGTCGTAGATACGCAGTATTTT	CATRGVAGVVDTQYF
TRBJ2-5	TRBV20-1	-	many	TGCAGTGCTAGTAAGGGGGTATGGGAGACCCAGTACTTC	CSASKGVWETQYF
TRBJ1-6	TRBV27	-	few	TGTGCCAGCACCGATCAACCATATAATTCACCCCTCCACTTT	CASTDQPYNSPLHF
TRBJ2-7	TRBV6-2/TRBV6-3	TRBD2	-	TGTGCCAGCAGTCCCTGGGGACTAGCGGCCTACGAGCAGTACTTC	CASSPWGLAAYEQYF
TRBJ2-1	TRBV5-5	-	-	TGTGCCAGCAGCGTTCCGGGACCGTTCCAAAATGAGCAGTTCTTC	CASSVPGPFQNEQFF
TRBJ2-3	TRBV4-3	-	-	TGCACCAGCAGCCATCGGGGCGGAGATACGCAGTATTTT	CTSSHRGGDTQYF
TRBJ2-7	TRBV11-2	-	many	TGTGCCAGCAGCGACTATTCCTACGAGCAGTACTTC	CASSDYSYEQYF
TRBJ2-1	TRBV10-3	-	many	TGTGCCATCAGTGATTCCGGACCTGATGAGCAGTTCTTC	CAISDSGPDEQFF
TRBJ1-5	TRBV25-1	-	-	TGTGCCACCCAGCGCGGTTTGGTGCTTCAGCCCCAGCATTTT	CATQRGLVLQPQHF
TRBJ2-3	TRBV14	-	-	TGTGCCAGCAGCCAAGATTTCGCGGGTGGCACAGATACGCAGTATTTT	CASSQDFAGGTDTQYF
TRBJ1-6	TRBV6-1	-	few	TGTGCCAGCAGATCTTCGCGGTCTAGTAATTCACCCCTCCACTTT	CASRSSRSSNSPLHF
TRBJ2-7	TRBV27	-	-	TGTGCCAGCAGTTTATCGCAGGGGCTACCGTACGAGCAGTACTTC	CASSLSQGLPYEQYF
TRBJ2-1	TRBV5-1	-	-	TGCGCCAGCAGCTTGGGGGTTCGAAACTACAATGAGCAGTTCTTC	CASSLGVRNYNEQFF
TRBJ2-2	TRBV4-2	-	-	TGTGCCAGCAGCCAAGAAACCAGTAGCAACACCGGGGAGCTGTTTTTT	CASSQETSSNTGELFF
TRBJ2-3	TRBV4-3	-	few	TGCGCCAGCAGCCAAGTTTCGGGGGTACCCACAGATACGCAGTATTTT	CASSQVSGVPTDTQYF
TRBJ2-1	TRBV20-1	-	few	TGCAGTGCCACTCCTAGGAGCGATGAGCAGTTCTTC	CSATPRSDEQFF
TRBJ2-3	TRBV30	-	few	TGTGCCTGGAGTGTTCGGACGGGATTGAGAGATACGCAGTATTTT	CAWSVRTGLRDTQYF
TRBJ2-7	TRBV12-3/TRBV12-4	TRBD1	few	TGTGCCAGCAGTCGAGCGGGACAGGGGGCAAACGAGCAGTACTTC	CASSRAGQGANEQYF
TRBJ1-2	TRBV7-9	-	-	TGTGCCAGCAGCTTAGCGCCCTGGGAGGATGGCTACACCTTC	CASSLAPWEDGYTF
TRBJ2-2	TRBV5-5	-	few	TGTGCCAGCATTAAACCGAACACCGGGGAGCTGTTTTTT	CASIKPNTGELFF
TRBJ2-5	TRBV5-5	TRBD2	few	TGTGCCAGCAGCTTGGGCATTGGGGCGGGAGGGCCCCAAGAGACCCAGTACTTC	CASSLGIGAGGPQETQYF
TRBJ2-5	TRBV7-2	-	-	TGTGCCAGCAGCTTATTAGGACAGACATTCCAAGAGACCCAGTACTTC	CASSLLGQTFQETQYF
TRBJ2-5	TRBV6-5	-	-	TGTGCCAGCAGTTACTCAGGACATACTAAGGAGACCCAGTACTTC	CASSYSGHTKETQYF
TRBJ2-2	TRBV5-5	-	-	TGTGCCGGAAAACCCGGGGAGCTGTTTTTT	CAGKPGELFF
TRBJ2-5	TRBV3-1	-	once	TGTGCCAGCAGCCAAGCCGTGGAAAGTTTGGGACACGGGAAAGAGACCCAGTACTTC	CASSQAVESLGHGKETQYF
TRBJ1-2	TRBV7-2	-	-	TGTGCCAGCAGTCAGGACGGCCTTAGTGGCTACACCTTC	CASSQDGLSGYTF
TRBJ2-1	TRBV28	-	few	TGTGCCAGCAGCCAACGGGACGGTCGGGGGGAGCAGTTCTTC	CASSQRDGRGEQFF
TRBJ1-6	TRBV20-1	-	few	TGCAGTGCTCACAGGTCCCCCTATTCACCCCTCCACTTT	CSAHRSPYSPLHF
TRBJ1-2	TRBV5-5	TRBD1	few	TGTGCCAGCAGCAGAAGATCTGGGACAGGGAATAACTATGGCTACACCTTC	CASSRRSGTGNNYGYTF
TRBJ2-1	TRBV7-2	TRBD1	-	TGTGCCAGCAGCTTACGGCAGGGGGCAGTCACTGAGCAGTTCTTC	CASSLRQGAVTEQFF
TRBJ2-7	TRBV15	TRBD2	few	TGTGCCACCAGCCCCGGACTAGCCCTTCGGTACGAGCAGTACTTC	CATSPGLALRYEQYF
TRBJ2-3	TRBV5-1	-	few	TGCGCCAGCAGCTCCGCCGGCGGGTGGACAGATACGCAGTATTTT	CASSSAGGWTDTQYF
TRBJ2-1	TRBV6-2/TRBV6-3	-	-	TGTGCCAGCAGTGAGACACTAGCTTCGGGAGAGCAGTTCTTC	CASSETLASGEQFF
TRBJ2-7	TRBV12-3/TRBV12-4	TRBD1	many	TGTGCCAGCAGTTCGCCGGGACAGGGCTCCTACGAGCAGTACTTC	CASSSPGQGSYEQYF
TRBJ2-1	TRBV20-1	-	-	TGCAGTGCTATCAGACCCCGCCAAGACAATGAGCAGTTCTTC	CSAIRPRQDNEQFF
TRBJ2-1	TRBV6-5	TRBD2	many	TGTGCCAGCAGTTATAGCGGGGGGTCCTACAATGAGCAGTTCTTC	CASSYSGGSYNEQFF
TRBJ2-1	TRBV5-1	-	few	TGCGCCAGCAGCTTCACAGGGGGGGTTTACAATGAGCAGTTCTTC	CASSFTGGVYNEQFF
TRBJ2-5	TRBV20-1	TRBD1	few	TGCAGTGCCCGGAAAGGACAGGGGGCTTCGGAGACCCAGTACTTC	CSARKGQGASETQYF
TRBJ2-7	TRBV7-9	TRBD2	-	TGTGCCAGCAGCTTAGCAGCGGGGACCCACTACGAGCAGTACTTC	CASSLAAGTHYEQYF